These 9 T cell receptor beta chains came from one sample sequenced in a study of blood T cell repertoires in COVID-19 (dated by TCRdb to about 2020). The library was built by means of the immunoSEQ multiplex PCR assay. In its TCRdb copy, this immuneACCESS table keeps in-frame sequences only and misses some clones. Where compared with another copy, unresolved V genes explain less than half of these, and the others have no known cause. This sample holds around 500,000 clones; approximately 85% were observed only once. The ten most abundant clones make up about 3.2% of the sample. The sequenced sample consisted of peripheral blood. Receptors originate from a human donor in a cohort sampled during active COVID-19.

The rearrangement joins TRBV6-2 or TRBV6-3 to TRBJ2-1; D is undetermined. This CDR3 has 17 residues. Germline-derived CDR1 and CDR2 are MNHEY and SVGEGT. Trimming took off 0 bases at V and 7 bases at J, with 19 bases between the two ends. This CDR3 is CASSYSITLSRLNEQFF. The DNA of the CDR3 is TGTGCCAGCAGTTACTCGATTACGTTGAGCAGGTTGAATGAGCAGTTCTTC.

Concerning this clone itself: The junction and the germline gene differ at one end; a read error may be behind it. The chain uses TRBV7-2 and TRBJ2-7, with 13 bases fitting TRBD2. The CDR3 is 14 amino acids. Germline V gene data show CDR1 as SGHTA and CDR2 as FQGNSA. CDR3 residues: CASSPPGLAGMIGF. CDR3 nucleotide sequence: TGTGCCAGCAGCCCTCCGGGACTAGCGGGAATGATAGGCTTC.

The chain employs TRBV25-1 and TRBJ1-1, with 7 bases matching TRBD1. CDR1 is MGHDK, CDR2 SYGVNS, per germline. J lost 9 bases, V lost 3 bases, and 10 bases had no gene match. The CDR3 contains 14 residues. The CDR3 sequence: CASSDRDSPGKAFF. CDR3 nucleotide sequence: TGTGCCAGCAGTGATCGGGACAGTCCGGGGAAAGCTTTCTTT. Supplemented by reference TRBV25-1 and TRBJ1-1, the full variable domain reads EADIYQTPRYLVIGTGKKITLECSQTMGHDKMYWYQQDPGMELHLIHYSYGVNSTEKGDLSSESTVSRIRTEHFPLTLESARPSHTSQYLCASSDRDSPGKAFFGQGTRLTVV.

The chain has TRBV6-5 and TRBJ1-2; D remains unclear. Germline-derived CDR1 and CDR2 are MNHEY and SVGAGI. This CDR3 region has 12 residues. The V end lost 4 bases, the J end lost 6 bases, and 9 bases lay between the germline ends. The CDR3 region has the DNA TGTGCCAGCAGTTCGCCTAGGAATGGCTACACCTTC. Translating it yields CASSSPRNGYTF.

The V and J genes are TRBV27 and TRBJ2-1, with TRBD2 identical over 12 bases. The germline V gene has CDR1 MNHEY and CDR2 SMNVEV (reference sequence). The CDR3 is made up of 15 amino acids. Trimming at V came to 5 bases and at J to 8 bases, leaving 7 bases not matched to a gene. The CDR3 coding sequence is TGTGCCAGCAGTCCGCGACTAGCGGGAGTCCATGAGCAGTTCTTC. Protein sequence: CASSPRLAGVHEQFF.

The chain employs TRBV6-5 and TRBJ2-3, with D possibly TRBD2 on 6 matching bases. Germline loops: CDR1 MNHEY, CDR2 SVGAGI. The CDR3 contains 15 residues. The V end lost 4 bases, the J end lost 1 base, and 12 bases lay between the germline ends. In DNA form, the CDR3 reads TGTGCCAGCAGTTTGGGCGGGGTGGGCACAGATACGCAGTATTTT. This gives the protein CASSLGGVGTDTQYF.

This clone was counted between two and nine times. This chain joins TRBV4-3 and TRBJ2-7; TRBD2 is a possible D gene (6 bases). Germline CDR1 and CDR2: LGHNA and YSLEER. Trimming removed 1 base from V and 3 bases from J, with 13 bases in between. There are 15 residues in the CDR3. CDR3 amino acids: CASSQAAGRFYEQYF. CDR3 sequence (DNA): TGCGCCAGCAGCCAAGCGGCAGGGAGGTTCTACGAGCAGTACTTC.

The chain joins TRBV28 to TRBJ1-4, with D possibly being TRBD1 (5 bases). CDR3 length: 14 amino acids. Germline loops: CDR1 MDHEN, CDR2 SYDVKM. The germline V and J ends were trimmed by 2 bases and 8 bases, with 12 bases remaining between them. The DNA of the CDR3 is TGTGCCAGCAGTTTAGGGGGGTTGGGCGAAAAACTGTTTTTT. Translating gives CASSLGGLGEKLFF.

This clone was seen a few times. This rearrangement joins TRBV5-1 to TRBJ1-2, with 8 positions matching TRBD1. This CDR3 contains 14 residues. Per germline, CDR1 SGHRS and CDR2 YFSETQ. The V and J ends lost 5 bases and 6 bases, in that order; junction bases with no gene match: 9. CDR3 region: CASRQGQGWDGYTF. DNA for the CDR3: TGCGCCAGCAGACAAGGACAGGGATGGGATGGCTACACCTTC.